These 19 T cell receptor beta chains share one sample of origin, sequenced in a study of blood T cell repertoires in COVID-19. Generated by immunoSEQ multiplex PCR, the TCRdb table keeps only in-frame clones and is missing some. The repertoire holds 350,000 to 400,000 clones, with around 91% as singletons. Sequenced: peripheral blood. The receptor set was obtained from a man younger than 30 with active or convalescent COVID-19.

The chain combines TRBV11-2 with TRBJ2-2; the D gene is possibly TRBD2 (6 bases). Germline CDR1 reads SGHAT; CDR2 reads FQNNGV. With 5 bases removed from V and 1 base from J, the gap between germline ends came to 20 bases. This CDR3 contains 18 residues. The CDR3 sequence: CASSSTLNGGRNTGELFF. CDR3 DNA: TGTGCCAGCAGCAGTACCTTAAACGGAGGGCGGAACACCGGGGAGCTGTTTTTT.

The genes are TRBV6-6 and TRBJ2-2; a weak D match, TRBD2 (5 bases). CDR1 and CDR2 (germline): MNHNY, SVGAGI (reference sequence). Trimming removed 0 bases from V and 6 bases from J, with 8 bases in between. CDR3 length: 14 residues. This CDR3 is CASSYSASPGELFF. In nucleotides, the CDR3 is TGTGCCAGCAGTTACTCCGCTAGCCCCGGGGAGCTGTTTTTT.

This chain joins TRBV7-9 and TRBJ2-7, with D perhaps matching TRBD1 (5 bases). V was shortened by 5 bases and J by 0 bases, with 14 bases between the two germline ends. The CDR3 contains 15 residues. Germline loops: CDR1 SEHNR, CDR2 FQNEAQ (reference sequence). The CDR3 protein is CASSQEQAPSYEQYF. CDR3 DNA sequence: TGTGCCAGCAGCCAGGAACAGGCCCCCTCCTACGAGCAGTACTTC.

This clone was seen just once. The chain has TRBV27 and TRBJ1-6, with D perhaps TRBD1 (6 bases). Germline CDR1 and CDR2: MNHEY and SMNVEV (reference sequence). Trimming took off 0 bases at V and 10 bases at J, with 13 bases between the two ends. The CDR3 consists of 15 residues. The CDR3 spells CASSLSVGGRSPLHF. As DNA, the CDR3 is TGTGCCAGCAGTTTATCGGTCGGGGGGCGATCACCCCTCCACTTT.

CDR3 sequence reads: CASSFRDSKISTDTQYF. In DNA, the CDR3 is TGTGCCAGCAGCTTCCGGGACAGCAAAATTAGCACAGATACGCAGTATTTT. The rearrangement uses TRBV7-2 and TRBJ2-3, with 7 bases matching TRBD1. The junction had 9 bases not matched to a gene; V was cut back by 3 bases and J by 0 bases. Germline V gene lookup returns CDR1 SGHTA and CDR2 FQGNSA. The CDR3 spans 17 residues.

The chain has TRBV2 and TRBJ1-4, with 7 nucleotides matching TRBD1. CDR1 and CDR2 (germline): SNHLY, FYNNEI. CDR3 size: 15 residues. V trimming: 10 bases; J trimming: 2 bases; junction bases outside the gene matches: 10. The chain's CDR3 is CATRQGPATNEKLFF. DNA of the CDR3: TGTGCCACACGACAGGGTCCGGCGACTAATGAAAAACTGTTTTTT.

The chain links TRBV19 to TRBJ2-1; 7 bases are shared with TRBD1. The germline gives CDR1 LNHDA, CDR2 SQIVND (reference sequence). The CDR3 runs to 12 residues. Trimming took 10 bases from V and 7 from J; bases not matched to a gene: 7. CDR3 bases: TGTGCCACCCACAGGGGAATGAATGAGCAGTTCTTC. Its translation: CATHRGMNEQFF.

The chain recombines TRBV5-1 with TRBJ2-7, with D unclear. This CDR3 is built from 16 residues. The V end lost 0 bases, the J end lost 0 bases, and 13 bases lay between the germline ends. Germline assignment: CDR1 SGHRS and CDR2 YFSETQ. CDR3 region: CASSLVSITSSYEQYF. Here the CDR3 DNA reads TGCGCCAGCAGCTTGGTGTCGATTACGAGCTCCTACGAGCAGTACTTC.

As DNA, the CDR3 is TGTGCCAGCAGTAGCCTCGGGGGACAGGGGACCTATGGCTACACCTTC. Its translation is CASSSLGGQGTYGYTF. V gene TRBV27 combines with J gene TRBJ1-2; 10 bases are a match to TRBD1. CDR1 and CDR2 (germline): MNHEY, SMNVEV (reference sequence). V lost 5 bases, J lost 4 bases, and 10 bases stayed unmatched. The CDR3 has 16 residues.

The V gene is TRBV6-5, the J gene TRBJ1-3; no clear D gene. The CDR3 runs to 16 residues. The germline V and J ends were trimmed by 2 bases and 0 bases, with 11 bases remaining between them. Germline CDR1 MNHEY, CDR2 SVGAGI. CDR3 nucleotides: TGTGCCAGCAGTTACGGTCGACATGGCTCTGGAAACACCATATATTTT. This encodes CASSYGRHGSGNTIYF.

The V call is TRBV4-3, the J call TRBJ1-2, with D maybe TRBD1 (6 bases). From germline, CDR1 is LGHNA and CDR2 YSLEER. Trimming cost V 2 bases and J 4 bases, with 14 bases left between them. This CDR3 is built from 15 residues. Here the CDR3 reads CASSQTGPGGYGYTF. The CDR3 bases are TGCGCCAGCAGCCAAACAGGGCCTGGCGGCTATGGCTACACCTTC.

The CDR3 loop is CASSHDRGQTQYF. DNA for the CDR3: TGTGCCAGCAGCCACGACAGGGGACAGACCCAGTACTTC. The chain carries TRBV7-3 and TRBJ2-5, with 8 bases matching TRBD1. The germline V gene encodes CDR1 SGHTA and CDR2 FQGTGA. With V trimmed by 5 bases and J by 6 bases, 5 bases remained unmatched. The CDR3 has 13 amino acids.

The V gene is TRBV19, the J gene TRBJ2-1; 7 bases are a match to TRBD2. V lost 7 bases to trimming and J lost 7 bases; unmatched junction nucleotides: 13. The germline V gene has CDR1 LNHDA and CDR2 SQIVND (reference sequence). The CDR3 has 15 residues. CDR3 region: CASMPSGTKRNEQFF. The CDR3 DNA follows: TGTGCCAGTATGCCTAGCGGTACTAAAAGGAATGAGCAGTTCTTC. The full variable domain, with the rest looked up from reference TRBV19 and TRBJ2-1, is DGGITQSPKYLFRKEGQNVTLSCEQNLNHDAMYWYRQDPGQGLRLIYYSQIVNDFQKGDIAEGYSVSREKKESFPLTVTSAQKNPTAFYLCASMPSGTKRNEQFFGPGTRLTVL.

The DNA of the CDR3 is TGTGCCACCAGTGATCCCGGTGCCGGGGCCCAGCATTTT. Encoded protein: CATSDPGAGAQHF. The chain employs TRBV24-1 and TRBJ1-5; unclear D gene. Germline V gene sequence: CDR1 KGHDR, CDR2 SFDVKD. The CDR3 is 13 amino acids. V gave up 3 bases and J gave up 11 bases, with 13 bases separating them.

The chain is built from TRBV7-8 and TRBJ2-3, with D perhaps matching TRBD2 (6 bases). With 5 bases removed from V and 5 bases from J, the gap between germline ends came to 17 bases. From germline, CDR1 is SGHVS and CDR2 FQNEAQ. The CDR3 spans 15 residues. The CDR3 sequence: CASSLRWTTIDTQYF. In DNA form, the CDR3 reads TGTGCCAGCAGCCTTAGGTGGACTACGATAGATACGCAGTATTTT.

In this sample, this clone turned up many times. This rearrangement joins TRBV5-6 to TRBJ2-5, with unresolved D. Germline V gene data show CDR1 as SGHDT and CDR2 as YYEEEE. CDR3 size: 11 residues. The V end was cut by 6 bases, the J end by 4 bases, with 7 bases between. CDR3: CASTGGETQYF. The CDR3 region has the DNA TGTGCCAGCACGGGTGGAGAGACCCAGTACTTC.

In DNA form, the CDR3 reads TGTGCCAGCTCACCGGCAGGGTCTCGGGAGACCCAGTACTTC. As protein: CASSPAGSRETQYF. The chain links TRBV18 to TRBJ2-5; D is perhaps TRBD1 (5 bases). Germline loops: CDR1 KGHSH, CDR2 LQKENI. CDR3 length: 14 amino acids. V was trimmed by 3 bases and J by 5 bases, leaving 13 bases between them.

The gene calls are TRBV24-1 and TRBJ1-1, with 8 bases fitting TRBD1. The V and J ends lost 7 bases and 7 bases, in that order; junction bases with no gene match: 4. Germline assignment: CDR1 KGHDR and CDR2 SFDVKD. The CDR3 has 12 amino acids. CDR3 residues: CATSLTGGEAFF. For the CDR3, the DNA is TGTGCCACCAGCCTTACAGGGGGTGAAGCTTTCTTT.

The chain employs TRBV15 and TRBJ1-1, with D perhaps TRBD1 (6 bases). Between the trimmed V and J ends, which lost 6 bases and 5 bases, there was a span of 16 bases. CDR3 length: 14 residues. Germline lookup yields CDR1 LNHNV and CDR2 YYDKDF (reference sequence). The CDR3: CATSLQGSGTEAFF. CDR3 nucleotide sequence: TGTGCCACCAGTCTACAGGGTTCTGGAACTGAAGCTTTCTTT.